This TCR beta chain was identified during a study of monozygotic twins with inflammatory bowel disease. One entry per CDR3 protein, without DNA, is what TCRdb gives after re-calling the 5' RACE reads. The sample's table shows about 330,000 distinct CDR3 sequences. Source material: blood. This receptor was taken from a human donor with ulcerative colitis or Crohn's disease, or a healthy co-twin of an affected twin (not recorded which).

The CDR3: CASSIEAGRASYEQYF. The J gene is TRBJ2-7, the V gene TRBV19; TCRdb lists TRBD1, though no DNA is available to test this call. Germline assignment: CDR1 LNHDA and CDR2 SQIVND (reference sequence). The CDR3 consists of 16 residues.